The 18 T cell receptor beta chains listed next were all sequenced from one sample in a study of T cells in Graves' hyperthyroidism and ophthalmopathy. Regions amplified from RNA transcripts were the TCR beta CDR3 regions. During a first-round RT-PCR of the TCR CDR3, the HTBI primer set was used. TCRdb independently ran MiXCR on the multiplex PCR reads; one entry per CDR3 protein. The top ten clones hold 7.5% to 9.5% of a sample with hundreds of thousands of distinct CDR3 sequences, roughly 40% of them seen once. The sequencing input was blood. The receptor set was obtained from a young man with Graves' hyperthyroidism.

As regards this clonotype: A much bigger clone sits one base away, suggesting this may be a read error. The V and J genes are TRBV20-1 and TRBJ2-5, with D unclear. CDR1 and CDR2 from the germline V gene are DFQATT and SNEGSKA (reference sequence). Trimming removed 6 bases at V and 9 bases at J, with 11 bases between. CDR3 size: 10 residues. The CDR3: CSAAHPAQYF. The CDR3 DNA is TGCAGTGCCGCCCACCCGGCCCAGTACTTC.

This chain connects TRBV2 to TRBJ2-7; no firm D call. V lost 4 bases and J 7 bases, leaving 14 bases between the germline ends. The CDR3 covers 13 residues. Germline values: CDR1 SNHLY, CDR2 FYNNEI. The CDR3 coding sequence is TGTGCCAGCAGTGTGTCTGGAACCAATGAGCAGTACTTC. This gives the protein CASSVSGTNEQYF.

This clonotype turned up a few times. The chain recombines TRBV2 with TRBJ1-1; unclear D gene. The CDR3 extends over 9 amino acids. V gave up 3 bases and J gave up 11 bases, with 4 bases separating them. Germline V lookup: CDR1 SNHLY, CDR2 FYNNEI. The CDR3 nucleotides read TGTGCCAGCAGTGATGAGGCTTTCTTT. It codes for CASSDEAFF.

Ten or more counts support this clonotype. The chain is built from TRBV20-1 and TRBJ2-5, with D uncertain. The CDR3 extends over 13 amino acids. The V and J ends lost 3 bases and 4 bases respectively, with 12 bases between them. Looked up from germline, CDR1 is DFQATT and CDR2 is SNEGSKA (reference sequence). CDR3 protein: CSARLRGGETQYF. The CDR3 nucleotides are TGCAGTGCTAGGCTTCGCGGTGGAGAGACCCAGTACTTC.

The rearrangement joins TRBV2 to TRBJ1-6, with TRBD1 matching 10 bases. This CDR3 comprises 16 residues. The germline CDR1 and CDR2 sequences are SNHLY and FYNNEI. Trimming removed 6 bases from V and 2 bases from J; junction bases left unmatched: 4. CDR3 DNA: TGTGCCAGCAGCTCCGACAGGGGGCCCTATAATTCACCCCTCCACTTT. Protein sequence: CASSSDRGPYNSPLHF.

The chain joins TRBV12-3 or TRBV12-4 to TRBJ2-6; D not resolved. Trimming cost V 2 bases and J 10 bases, with 6 bases left between them. The CDR3 extends over 12 amino acids. The CDR3 sequence is CASSLSGNVLTF. The CDR3 DNA is TGTGCCAGCAGTTTATCCGGGAACGTCCTGACTTTC.

The chain couples TRBV7-9 to TRBJ1-3, with D hard to call. Trimming removed 9 bases at V and 0 bases at J, with 12 bases between. This CDR3 comprises 14 residues. Looked up from germline, CDR1 is SEHNR and CDR2 is FQNEAQ (reference sequence). The CDR3 bases are TGTGCCAGTCTGATCCATAGCTCTGGAAACACCATATATTTT. Amino acid sequence: CASLIHSSGNTIYF.

The V gene is TRBV11-1, the J gene TRBJ1-4; 7 bases fit TRBD1. V trimming: 4 bases; J trimming: 8 bases; junction bases outside the gene matches: 7. This CDR3 spans 14 amino acids. Germline CDR1 reads SGHAT; CDR2 reads FQDESV (reference sequence). The CDR3 DNA is TGTGCCAGCAGCTGGGAAGGGACAGCGGAAAAACTGTTTTTT. This translates into CASSWEGTAEKLFF.

This clonotype has more than one count but fewer than ten. The rearrangement links TRBV4-3 to TRBJ1-5, with no clear D. V shed 1 base and J shed 4 bases, with 8 bases lying between them. This CDR3 is built from 14 residues. Germline loops: CDR1 LGHNA, CDR2 YSLEER. The CDR3 region has the DNA TGCGCCAGCAGCCAAGTCAACGGGAATCAGCCCCAGCATTTT. Residues: CASSQVNGNQPQHF.

This clonotype has more than one count but fewer than ten. This chain connects TRBV7-9 to TRBJ2-7, with a weak D call TRBD2 (5 bases). Trimming removed 5 bases from V and 4 bases from J, with 18 bases in between. Germline-derived CDR1 and CDR2 are SEHNR and FQNEAQ (reference sequence). The CDR3 totals 15 residues. CDR3 sequence reads: CASSQAVPFKYEQYF. For the CDR3, the DNA is TGTGCCAGCAGCCAAGCGGTTCCTTTTAAGTACGAGCAGTACTTC. Full variable domain (remainder filled in from reference TRBV7-9 and TRBJ2-7): DTGVSQNPRHKITKRGQNVTFRCDPISEHNRLYWYRQTLGQGPEFLTYFQNEAQLEKSRLLSDRFSAERPKGSFSTLEIQRTEQGDSAMYLCASSQAVPFKYEQYFGPGTRLTVT.

This clonotype showed up just a few times. The V call is TRBV19, the J call TRBJ2-7; 9 bases agree with TRBD2. The CDR3 runs to 13 residues. J lost 2 bases, V lost 8 bases, and 4 bases had no gene match. CDR1 is LNHDA and CDR2 is SQIVND in the germline V gene (reference sequence). The CDR3 DNA sequence: TGTGCCAGTGGTAGCGGGAGTACCTACGAGCAGTACTTC. Residues: CASGSGSTYEQYF. Full variable domain (outside the CDR3, taken from reference TRBV19 and TRBJ2-7): DGGITQSPKYLFRKEGQNVTLSCEQNLNHDAMYWYRQDPGQGLRLIYYSQIVNDFQKGDIAEGYSVSREKKESFPLTVTSAQKNPTAFYLCASGSGSTYEQYFGPGTRLTVT.

This clonotype was found many times. The chain combines TRBV29-1 with TRBJ2-7; no clear D. Germline CDR1 reads SQVTM; CDR2 reads ANQGSEA. V lost 6 bases to trimming and J lost 7 bases, with 13 bases between them. The CDR3 consists of 11 residues. CDR3 nucleotides: TGCAGCGTGGTCTTCTTGGGGGAGCAGTACTTC. This sequence encodes CSVVFLGEQYF.

J is TRBJ2-2 and V is TRBV19, with a weak D call TRBD2 (5 bases). The V gene lost 7 bases and the J gene lost 3 bases, with 18 bases spanning the gap. CDR1 is LNHDA and CDR2 is SQIVND in the germline V gene (reference sequence). The CDR3 has 16 amino acids. This CDR3 reads CASNSPPGVYTGELFF. CDR3 in DNA: TGTGCCAGTAATTCCCCCCCCGGGGTCTACACCGGGGAGCTGTTTTTT.

This clonotype occurred a few times. The rearrangement links TRBV15 to TRBJ1-5; D is undetermined. CDR1 is LNHNV, CDR2 YYDKDF, per germline (reference sequence). This CDR3 region has 13 residues. Trimming stripped 2 bases from V and 1 base from J, with 3 bases between. CDR3 protein: CATSRRSNQPQHF. DNA for the CDR3: TGTGCCACCAGCAGAAGGAGCAATCAGCCCCAGCATTTT.

Details on this clonotype: A read error is possible here, since a much larger clone lies one base away. The rearrangement links TRBV19 to TRBJ2-7, with 9 bases that match TRBD1. Per germline, CDR1 LNHDA and CDR2 SQIVND (reference sequence). This CDR3 spans 16 amino acids. The CDR3: CASSTSWDRASYEQHF. CDR3 nucleotides: TGTGCCAGTAGTACCTCCTGGGACAGGGCATCCTACGAGCAGCACTTC. Full variable domain (missing parts from reference TRBV19 and TRBJ2-7): DGGITQSPKYLFRKEGQNVTLSCEQNLNHDAMYWYRQDPGQGLRLIYYSQIVNDFQKGDIAEGYSVSREKKESFPLTVTSAQKNPTAFYLCASSTSWDRASYEQHFGPGTRLTVT.

As concerns this clonotype: At one end the junction does not follow the germline gene, possibly because of a read error. The chain couples TRBV5-1 to TRBJ1-1; no firm D call. The germline gives CDR1 SGHRS, CDR2 YFSETQ. This CDR3 contains 14 residues. The CDR3 region is CASSARIMNTEAFF. CDR3 coding DNA: TGTGCCAGCAGCGCACGTATAATGAACACTGAAGCTTTCTTT.

As to this clonotype: A clone one base away is much larger, so this may be a read error. The genes are TRBV10-3 and TRBJ1-6, with 7 bases matching TRBD1. Germline loops: CDR1 ENHRY, CDR2 SYGVKD. The CDR3 length is 15 residues. V lost 5 bases and J lost 5; bases outside the gene matches: 6. The CDR3 region is CAISSPGQNNSPLHF. CDR3 DNA sequence: TGTGCCATCAGTAGTCCGGGACAGAATAATTCACCCCTCCACTTT.

V is TRBV12-3 or TRBV12-4 and J is TRBJ1-1, with TRBD1 matching over 8 bases. V lost 7 bases to trimming and J lost 1 base; unmatched junction nucleotides: 5. The CDR3 contains 14 residues. Here the CDR3 reads CASTQGGRNTEAFF. CDR3 DNA: TGTGCCAGCACACAGGGGGGGAGGAACACTGAAGCTTTCTTT.